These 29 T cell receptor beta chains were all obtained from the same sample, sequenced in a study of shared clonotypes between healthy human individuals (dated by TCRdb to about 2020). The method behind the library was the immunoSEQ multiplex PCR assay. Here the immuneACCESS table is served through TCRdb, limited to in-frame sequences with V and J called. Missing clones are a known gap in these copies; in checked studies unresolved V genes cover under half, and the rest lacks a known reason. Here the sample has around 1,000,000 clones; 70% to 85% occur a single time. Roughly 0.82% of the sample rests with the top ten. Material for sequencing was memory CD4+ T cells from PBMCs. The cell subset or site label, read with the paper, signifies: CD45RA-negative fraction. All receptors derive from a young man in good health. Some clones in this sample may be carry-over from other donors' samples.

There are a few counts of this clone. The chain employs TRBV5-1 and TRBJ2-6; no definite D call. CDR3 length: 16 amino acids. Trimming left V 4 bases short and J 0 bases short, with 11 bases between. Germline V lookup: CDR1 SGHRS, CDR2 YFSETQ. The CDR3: CASSPPSDSGANVLTF. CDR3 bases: TGCGCCAGCAGCCCCCCCTCCGACTCTGGGGCCAACGTCCTGACTTTC.

The CDR3 loop is CSARDSYTQYF. The CDR3 DNA reads TGCAGTGCTAGAGATAGCTATACGCAGTATTTT. The gene calls are TRBV20-1 and TRBJ2-3; D uncertain. CDR3 size: 11 residues. V dropped 0 bases and J dropped 7 bases, with 5 bases sitting between them. Per germline, CDR1 DFQATT and CDR2 SNEGSKA (reference sequence).

CDR3 nucleotides: TGTGCCAGCAGCCCCCGTGGCAGGGGAGGCTCCTACGAGCAGTACTTC. As protein: CASSPRGRGGSYEQYF. This rearrangement joins TRBV7-9 to TRBJ2-7; D might be TRBD1 or TRBD2, each matching 6 bases. The CDR3 is 16 amino acids. Trimming removed 5 bases from V and 0 bases from J, with 17 bases in between. CDR1 is SEHNR, CDR2 FQNEAQ, per germline (reference sequence).

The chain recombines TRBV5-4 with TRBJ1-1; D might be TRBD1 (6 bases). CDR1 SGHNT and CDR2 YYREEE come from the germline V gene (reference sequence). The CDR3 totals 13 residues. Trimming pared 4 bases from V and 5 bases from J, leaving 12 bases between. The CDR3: CASSTGGRTEAFF. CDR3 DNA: TGTGCCAGCAGCACTGGGGGGCGTACTGAAGCTTTCTTT. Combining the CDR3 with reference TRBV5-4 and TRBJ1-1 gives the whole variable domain ETGVTQSPTHLIKTRGQQVTLRCSSQSGHNTVSWYQQALGQGPQFIFQYYREEENGRGNFPPRFSGLQFPNYSSELNVNALELDDSALYLCASSTGGRTEAFFGQGTRLTVV.

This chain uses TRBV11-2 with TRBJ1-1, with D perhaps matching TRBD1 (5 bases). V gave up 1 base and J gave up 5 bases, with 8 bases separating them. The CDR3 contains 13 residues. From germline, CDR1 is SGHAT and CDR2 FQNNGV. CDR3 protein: CASSLARGTEAFF. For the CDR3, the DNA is TGTGCCAGCAGCTTAGCACGGGGGACTGAAGCTTTCTTT.

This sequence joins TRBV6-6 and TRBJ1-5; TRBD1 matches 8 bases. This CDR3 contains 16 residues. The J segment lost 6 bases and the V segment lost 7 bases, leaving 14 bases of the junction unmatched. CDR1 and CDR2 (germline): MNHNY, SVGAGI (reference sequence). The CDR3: CASTLRRQGAVQPQHF. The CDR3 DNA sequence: TGTGCCAGCACCCTTCGTCGGCAGGGGGCTGTTCAGCCCCAGCATTTT.

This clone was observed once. For the CDR3, the DNA is TGTGCCAGCAGTTTTACCGCGGGACTAGCCAAAAACATTCAGTACTTC. Amino acid sequence: CASSFTAGLAKNIQYF. The rearrangement uses TRBV6-5 and TRBJ2-4, with D maybe TRBD2 (6 bases). Trimming removed 4 bases from V and 0 bases from J, with 13 bases in between. This CDR3 region has 16 residues. The germline V gene has CDR1 MNHEY and CDR2 SVGAGI.

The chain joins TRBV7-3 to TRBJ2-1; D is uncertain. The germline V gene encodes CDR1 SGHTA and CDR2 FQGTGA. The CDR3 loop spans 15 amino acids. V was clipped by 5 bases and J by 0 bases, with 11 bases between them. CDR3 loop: CASSPMIYSYNEQFF. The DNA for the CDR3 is TGTGCCAGCAGCCCTATGATATACTCCTACAATGAGCAGTTCTTC. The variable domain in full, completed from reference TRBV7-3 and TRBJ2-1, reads GAGVSQTPSNKVTEKGKYVELRCDPISGHTALYWYRQSLGQGPEFLIYFQGTGAADDSGLPNDRFFAVRPEGSVSTLKIQRTERGDSAVYLCASSPMIYSYNEQFFGPGTRLTVL.

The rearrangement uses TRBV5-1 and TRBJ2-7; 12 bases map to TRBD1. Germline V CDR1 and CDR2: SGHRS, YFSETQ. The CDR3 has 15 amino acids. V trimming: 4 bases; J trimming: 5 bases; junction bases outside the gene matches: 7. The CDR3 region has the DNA TGCGCCAGCAGCCTCGGGACAGGGGGCGTAGACGAGCAGTACTTC. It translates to CASSLGTGGVDEQYF.

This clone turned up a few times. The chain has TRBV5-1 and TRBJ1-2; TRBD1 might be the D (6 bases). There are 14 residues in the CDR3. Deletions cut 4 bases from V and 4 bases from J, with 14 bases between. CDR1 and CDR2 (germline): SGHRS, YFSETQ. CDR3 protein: CASSAPNRAYGYTF. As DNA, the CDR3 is TGCGCCAGCAGCGCGCCCAACAGGGCCTATGGCTACACCTTC. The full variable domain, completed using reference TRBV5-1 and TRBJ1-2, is KAGVTQTPRYLIKTRGQQVTLSCSPISGHRSVSWYQQTPGQGLQFLFEYFSETQRNKGNFPGRFSGRQFSNSRSEMNVSTLELGDSALYLCASSAPNRAYGYTFGSGTRLTVV.

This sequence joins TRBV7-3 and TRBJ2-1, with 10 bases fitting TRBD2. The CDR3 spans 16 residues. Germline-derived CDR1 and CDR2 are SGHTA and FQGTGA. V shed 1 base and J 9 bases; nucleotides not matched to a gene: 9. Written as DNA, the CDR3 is TGTGCCAGCAGCTTAAATCCAGCGGGAGGGCCGGTTGAGCAGTTCTTC. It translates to CASSLNPAGGPVEQFF. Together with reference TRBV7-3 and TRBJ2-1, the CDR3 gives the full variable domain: GAGVSQTPSNKVTEKGKYVELRCDPISGHTALYWYRQSLGQGPEFLIYFQGTGAADDSGLPNDRFFAVRPEGSVSTLKIQRTERGDSAVYLCASSLNPAGGPVEQFFGPGTRLTVL.

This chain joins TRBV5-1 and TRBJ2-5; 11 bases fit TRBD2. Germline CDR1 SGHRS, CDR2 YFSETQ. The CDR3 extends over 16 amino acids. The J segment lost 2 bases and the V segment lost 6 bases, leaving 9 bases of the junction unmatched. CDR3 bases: TGCGCCAGCACCCTATCCGGGACTAGCGGTCAAGAGACCCAGTACTTC. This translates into CASTLSGTSGQETQYF.

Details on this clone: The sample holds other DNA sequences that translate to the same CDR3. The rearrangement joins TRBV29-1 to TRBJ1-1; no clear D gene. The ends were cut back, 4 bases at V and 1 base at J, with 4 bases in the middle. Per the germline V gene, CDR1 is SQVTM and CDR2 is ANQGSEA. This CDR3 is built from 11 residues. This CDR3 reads CSVVSNTEAFF. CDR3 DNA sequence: TGCAGCGTTGTGTCGAACACTGAAGCTTTCTTT.

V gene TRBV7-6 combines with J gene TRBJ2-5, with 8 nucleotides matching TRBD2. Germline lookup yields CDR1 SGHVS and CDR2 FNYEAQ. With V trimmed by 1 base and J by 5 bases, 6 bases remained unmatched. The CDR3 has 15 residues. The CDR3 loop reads CASSLGTSNSETQYF. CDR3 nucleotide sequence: TGTGCCAGCAGCTTAGGGACTAGCAACAGTGAGACCCAGTACTTC.

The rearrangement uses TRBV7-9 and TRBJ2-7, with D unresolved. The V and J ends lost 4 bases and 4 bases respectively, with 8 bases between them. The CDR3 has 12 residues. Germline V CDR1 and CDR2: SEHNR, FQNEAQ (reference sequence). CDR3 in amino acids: CASSSDEYEQYF. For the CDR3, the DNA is TGTGCCAGCAGCTCGGACGAGTACGAGCAGTACTTC. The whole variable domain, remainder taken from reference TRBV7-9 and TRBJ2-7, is DTGVSQNPRHKITKRGQNVTFRCDPISEHNRLYWYRQTLGQGPEFLTYFQNEAQLEKSRLLSDRFSAERPKGSFSTLEIQRTEQGDSAMYLCASSSDEYEQYFGPGTRLTVT.

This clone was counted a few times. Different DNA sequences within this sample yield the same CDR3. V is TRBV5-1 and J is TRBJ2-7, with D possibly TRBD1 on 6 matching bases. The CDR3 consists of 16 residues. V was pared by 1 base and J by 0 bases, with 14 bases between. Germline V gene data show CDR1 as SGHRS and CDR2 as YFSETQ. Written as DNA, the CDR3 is TGCGCCAGCAGCTTGACGGGAACAGGGAGCTCCTACGAGCAGTACTTC. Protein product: CASSLTGTGSSYEQYF.

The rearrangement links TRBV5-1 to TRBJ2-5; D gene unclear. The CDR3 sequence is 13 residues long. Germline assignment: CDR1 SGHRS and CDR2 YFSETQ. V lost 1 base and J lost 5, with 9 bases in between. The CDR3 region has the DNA TGCGCCAGCAGCTTGCTCGGCTCGGAGACCCAGTACTTC. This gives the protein CASSLLGSETQYF.

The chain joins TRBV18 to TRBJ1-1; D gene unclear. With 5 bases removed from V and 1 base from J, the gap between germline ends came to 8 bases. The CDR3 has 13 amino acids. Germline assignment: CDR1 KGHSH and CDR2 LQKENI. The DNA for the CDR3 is TGTGCCAGCTCAGACACCCAGAACACTGAAGCTTTCTTT. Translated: CASSDTQNTEAFF. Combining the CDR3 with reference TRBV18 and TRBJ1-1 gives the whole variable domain NAGVMQNPRHLVRRRGQEARLRCSPMKGHSHVYWYRQLPEEGLKFMVYLQKENIIDESGMPKERFSAEFPKEGPSILRIQQVVRGDSAAYFCASSDTQNTEAFFGQGTRLTVV.

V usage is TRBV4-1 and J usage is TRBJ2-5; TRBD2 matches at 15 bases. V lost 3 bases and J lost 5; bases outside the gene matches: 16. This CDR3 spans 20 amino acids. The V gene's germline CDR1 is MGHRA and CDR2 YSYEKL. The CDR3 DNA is TGCGCCAGCAGCCAGTTGACCGGGACTAGCGGGAGGTTCTCGGTGGAGACCCAGTACTTC. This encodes CASSQLTGTSGRFSVETQYF.

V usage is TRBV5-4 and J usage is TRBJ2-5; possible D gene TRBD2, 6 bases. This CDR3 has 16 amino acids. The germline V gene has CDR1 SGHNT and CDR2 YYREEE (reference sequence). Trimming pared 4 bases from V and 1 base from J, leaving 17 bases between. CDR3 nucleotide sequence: TGTGCCAGCAGCAGTAAGGTCCGGGAGCGCCAAGAGACCCAGTACTTC. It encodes CASSSKVRERQETQYF.

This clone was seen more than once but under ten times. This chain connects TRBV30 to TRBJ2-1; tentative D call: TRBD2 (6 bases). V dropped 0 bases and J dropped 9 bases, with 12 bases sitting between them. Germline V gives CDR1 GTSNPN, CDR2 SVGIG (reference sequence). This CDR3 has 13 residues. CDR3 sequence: CAWSVLGGTEQFF. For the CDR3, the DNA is TGTGCCTGGAGTGTACTTGGCGGGACTGAGCAGTTCTTC.

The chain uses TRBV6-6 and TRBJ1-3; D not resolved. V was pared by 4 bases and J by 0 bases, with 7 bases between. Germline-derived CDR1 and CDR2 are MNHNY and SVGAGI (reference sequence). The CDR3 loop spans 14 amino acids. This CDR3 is CASSFTASGNTIYF. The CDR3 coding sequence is TGTGCCAGCAGTTTCACAGCCTCTGGAAACACCATATATTTT.

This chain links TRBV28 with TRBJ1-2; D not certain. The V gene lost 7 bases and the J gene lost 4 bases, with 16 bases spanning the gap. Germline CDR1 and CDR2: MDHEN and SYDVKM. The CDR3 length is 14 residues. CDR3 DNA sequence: TGTGCCAGCAACTCGCAAGTGCGGGGCTATGGCTACACCTTC. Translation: CASNSQVRGYGYTF.

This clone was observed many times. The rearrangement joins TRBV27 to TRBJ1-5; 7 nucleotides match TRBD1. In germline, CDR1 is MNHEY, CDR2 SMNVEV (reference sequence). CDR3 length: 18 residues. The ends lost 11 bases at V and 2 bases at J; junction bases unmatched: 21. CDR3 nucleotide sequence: TGTGCCCTTAATGCCTACTCCTCTCGACAGGGTTGCAATCAGCCCCAGCATTTT. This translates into CALNAYSSRQGCNQPQHF.

The CDR3 loop is CASSQGTGSSYEQYF. The CDR3 DNA follows: TGTGCCAGCAGCCAGGGGACTGGGAGCTCCTACGAGCAGTACTTC. The chain employs TRBV4-2 and TRBJ2-7; perhaps TRBD2 as D (6 bases). Per germline, CDR1 LGHNA and CDR2 YNFKEQ. The CDR3 has 15 residues. Deletions cut 3 bases from V and 0 bases from J, with 12 bases between.

In nucleotides, the CDR3 is TGTGCCAGCAGCCCGGGGGGCGGGACGCCCAACAATGAGCAGTTCTTC. Protein: CASSPGGGTPNNEQFF. This sequence joins TRBV5-4 and TRBJ2-1; D may be TRBD2 (7 bases). CDR3 length: 16 amino acids. Trimming shortened V by 4 bases and J by 5 bases, and 19 bases separated the two germline ends. In germline, CDR1 is SGHNT, CDR2 YYREEE (reference sequence).

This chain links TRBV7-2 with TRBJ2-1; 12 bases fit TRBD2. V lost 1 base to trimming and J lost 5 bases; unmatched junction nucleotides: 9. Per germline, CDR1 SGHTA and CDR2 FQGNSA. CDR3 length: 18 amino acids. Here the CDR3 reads CASSLEATSGRSDNEQFF. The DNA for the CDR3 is TGTGCCAGCAGCTTAGAAGCGACTAGCGGGAGATCGGACAATGAGCAGTTCTTC.

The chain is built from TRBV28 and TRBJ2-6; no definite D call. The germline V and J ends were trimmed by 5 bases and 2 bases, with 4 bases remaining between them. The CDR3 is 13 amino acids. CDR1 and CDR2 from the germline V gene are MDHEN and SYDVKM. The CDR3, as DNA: TGTGCCAGCAGTGTCGCTGGGGCCAACGTCCTGACTTTC. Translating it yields CASSVAGANVLTF.

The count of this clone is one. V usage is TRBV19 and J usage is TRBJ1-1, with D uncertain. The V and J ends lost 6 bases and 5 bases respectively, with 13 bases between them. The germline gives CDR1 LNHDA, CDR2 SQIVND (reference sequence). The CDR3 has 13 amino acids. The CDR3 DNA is TGTGCCAGTAGCTTGACACCTAAGACTGAAGCTTTCTTT. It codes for CASSLTPKTEAFF.